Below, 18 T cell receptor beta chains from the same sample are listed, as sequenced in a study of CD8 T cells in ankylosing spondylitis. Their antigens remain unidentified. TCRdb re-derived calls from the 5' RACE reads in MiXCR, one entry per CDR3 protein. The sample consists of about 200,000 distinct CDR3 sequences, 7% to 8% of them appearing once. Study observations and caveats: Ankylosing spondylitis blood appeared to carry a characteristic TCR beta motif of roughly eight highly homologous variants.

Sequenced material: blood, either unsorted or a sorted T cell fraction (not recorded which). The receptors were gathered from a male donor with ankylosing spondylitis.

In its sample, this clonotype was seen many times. The CDR3 coding sequence is TGTGCCAGCTGCGCAGGGGGCGGTAAGGAAAAACTGTTTTTT. Translated: CASCAGGGKEKLFF. The chain is built from TRBV12-3 or TRBV12-4 and TRBJ1-4; 8 nucleotides align to TRBD1. V trimming: 8 bases; J trimming: 8 bases; junction bases outside the gene matches: 10. CDR3 length: 14 amino acids.

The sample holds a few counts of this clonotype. CDR3 bases: TGTGCCACCAGCAGAGATCGGACCGTAGCCTACGAGCAGTACTTC. Protein product: CATSRDRTVAYEQYF. The chain combines TRBV15 with TRBJ2-7; D gene uncertain. The V and J ends lost 0 bases and 2 bases respectively, with 11 bases between them. Per germline, CDR1 LNHNV and CDR2 YYDKDF (reference sequence). The CDR3 extends over 15 amino acids.

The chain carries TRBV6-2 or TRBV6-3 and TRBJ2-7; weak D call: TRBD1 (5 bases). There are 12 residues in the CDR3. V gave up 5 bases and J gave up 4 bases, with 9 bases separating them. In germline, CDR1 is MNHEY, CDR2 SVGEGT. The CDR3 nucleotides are TGTGCCAGCAGTCGTACAGGTTACGAGCAGTACTTC. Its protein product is CASSRTGYEQYF.

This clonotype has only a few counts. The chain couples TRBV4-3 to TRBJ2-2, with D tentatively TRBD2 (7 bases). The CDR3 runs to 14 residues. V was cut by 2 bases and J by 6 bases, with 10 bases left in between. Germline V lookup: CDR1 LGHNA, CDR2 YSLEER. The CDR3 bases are TGCGCCAGCAGCCAAACAGGGAGGGCCGGGGAGCTGTTTTTT. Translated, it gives CASSQTGRAGELFF.

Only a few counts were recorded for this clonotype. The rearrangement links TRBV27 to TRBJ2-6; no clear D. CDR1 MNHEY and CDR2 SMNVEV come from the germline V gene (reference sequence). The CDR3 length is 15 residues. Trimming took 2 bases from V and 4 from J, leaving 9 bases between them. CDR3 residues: CASSLDPPGANVLTF. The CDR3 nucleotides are TGTGCCAGCAGTTTAGACCCTCCGGGGGCCAACGTCCTGACTTTC.

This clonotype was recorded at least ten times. CDR3 coding DNA: TGTGCCAGCAGACCGACAGGGGGTCACTCCTACGAGCAGTACTTC. Protein sequence: CASRPTGGHSYEQYF. The chain is built from TRBV27 and TRBJ2-7, with 9 nucleotides matching TRBD1. Per germline, CDR1 MNHEY and CDR2 SMNVEV (reference sequence). The CDR3 totals 15 residues. The ends lost 6 bases at V and 0 bases at J; junction bases unmatched: 6.

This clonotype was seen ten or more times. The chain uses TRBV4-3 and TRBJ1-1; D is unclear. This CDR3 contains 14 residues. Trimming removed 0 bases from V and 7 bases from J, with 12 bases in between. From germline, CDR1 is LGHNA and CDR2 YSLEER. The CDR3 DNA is TGCGCCAGCAGCCAAGATTTGGGGTCGGTTGAAGCTTTCTTT. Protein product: CASSQDLGSVEAFF.

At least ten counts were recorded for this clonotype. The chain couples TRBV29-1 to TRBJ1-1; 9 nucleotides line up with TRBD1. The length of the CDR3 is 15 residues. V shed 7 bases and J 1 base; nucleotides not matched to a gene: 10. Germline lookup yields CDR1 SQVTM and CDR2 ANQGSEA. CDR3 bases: TGCAGCGCCGGACAGGGGAAACTTGCGAACACTGAAGCTTTCTTT. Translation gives CSAGQGKLANTEAFF.

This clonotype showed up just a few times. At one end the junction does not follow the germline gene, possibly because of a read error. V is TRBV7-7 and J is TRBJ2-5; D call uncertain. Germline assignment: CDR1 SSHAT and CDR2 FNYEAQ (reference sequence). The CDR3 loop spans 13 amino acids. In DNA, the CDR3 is TGTGCTAGCAGCCGAGCAGCCCAAGAGACCCAGTACTTC. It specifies CASSRAAQETQYF.

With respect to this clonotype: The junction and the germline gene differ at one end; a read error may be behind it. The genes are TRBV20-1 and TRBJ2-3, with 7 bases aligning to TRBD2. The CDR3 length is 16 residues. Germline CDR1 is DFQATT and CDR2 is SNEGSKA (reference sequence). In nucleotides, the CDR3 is TGCTGTGCTAGAGGGAGTGGGGGAGGGCCGACAGATACGCAGTATTTT. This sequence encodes CCARGSGGGPTDTQYF.

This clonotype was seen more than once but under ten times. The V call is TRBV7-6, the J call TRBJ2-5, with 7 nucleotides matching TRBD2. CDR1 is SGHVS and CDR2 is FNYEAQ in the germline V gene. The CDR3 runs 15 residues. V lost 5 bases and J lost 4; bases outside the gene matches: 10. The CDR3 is CASSPLPGGRETQYF. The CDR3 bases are TGTGCCAGCAGCCCCCTCCCGGGAGGCCGAGAGACCCAGTACTTC.

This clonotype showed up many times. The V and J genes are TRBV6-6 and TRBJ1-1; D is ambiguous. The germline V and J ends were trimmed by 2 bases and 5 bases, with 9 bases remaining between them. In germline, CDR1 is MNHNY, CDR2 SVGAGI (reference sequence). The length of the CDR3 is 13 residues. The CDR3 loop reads CASSYKGRTEAFF. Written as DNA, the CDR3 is TGTGCCAGCAGTTACAAGGGCAGGACTGAAGCTTTCTTT.

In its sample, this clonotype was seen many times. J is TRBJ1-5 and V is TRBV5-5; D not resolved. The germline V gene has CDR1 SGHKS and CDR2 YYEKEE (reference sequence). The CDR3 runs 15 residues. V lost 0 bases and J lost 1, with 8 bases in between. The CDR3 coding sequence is TGTGCCAGCAGCTTGGTGGTGGGGAGCAATCAGCCCCAGCATTTT. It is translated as CASSLVVGSNQPQHF. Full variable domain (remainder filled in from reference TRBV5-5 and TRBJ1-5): DAGVTQSPTHLIKTRGQQVTLRCSPISGHKSVSWYQQVLGQGPQFIFQYYEKEERGRGNFPDRFSARQFPNYSSELNVNALLLGDSALYLCASSLVVGSNQPQHFGDGTRLSIL.

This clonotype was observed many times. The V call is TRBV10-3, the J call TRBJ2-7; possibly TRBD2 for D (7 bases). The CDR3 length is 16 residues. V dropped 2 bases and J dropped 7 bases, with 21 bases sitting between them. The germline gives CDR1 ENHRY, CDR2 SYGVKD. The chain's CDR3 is CAISEPRDTGGSEQYF. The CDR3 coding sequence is TGTGCCATCAGTGAGCCCAGGGACACCGGGGGGAGTGAGCAGTACTTC.

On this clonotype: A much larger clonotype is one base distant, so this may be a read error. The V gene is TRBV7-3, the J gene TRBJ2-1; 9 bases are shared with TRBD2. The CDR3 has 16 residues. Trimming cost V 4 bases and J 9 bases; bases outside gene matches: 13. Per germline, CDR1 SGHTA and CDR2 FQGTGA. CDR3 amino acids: CASSYFLAGRRTEQFF. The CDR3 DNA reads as TGTGCCAGCAGCTATTTCCTAGCGGGGCGGCGCACTGAGCAGTTCTTC.

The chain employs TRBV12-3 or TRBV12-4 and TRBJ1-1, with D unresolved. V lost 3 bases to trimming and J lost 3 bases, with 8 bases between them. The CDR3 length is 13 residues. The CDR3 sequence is CASSFSRDTEAFF. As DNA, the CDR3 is TGTGCCAGCAGTTTCTCGAGGGACACTGAAGCTTTCTTT.

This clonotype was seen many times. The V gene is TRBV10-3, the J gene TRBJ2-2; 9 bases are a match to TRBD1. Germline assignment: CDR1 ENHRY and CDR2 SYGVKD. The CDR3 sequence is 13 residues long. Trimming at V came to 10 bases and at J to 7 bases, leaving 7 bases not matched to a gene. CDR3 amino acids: CATYRGRDGELFF. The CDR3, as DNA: TGTGCCACCTACAGGGGGCGAGACGGGGAGCTGTTTTTT.

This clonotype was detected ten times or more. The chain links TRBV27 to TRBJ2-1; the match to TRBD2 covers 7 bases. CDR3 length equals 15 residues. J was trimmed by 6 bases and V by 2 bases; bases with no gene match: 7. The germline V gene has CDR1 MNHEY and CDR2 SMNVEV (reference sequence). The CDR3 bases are TGTGCCAGCAGTTTAATCGCGGGAGTAGGCAATGAGCAGTTCTTC. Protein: CASSLIAGVGNEQFF.